The 30 T cell receptor beta chains presented below share a single source sample, sequenced in a study of T cells in Graves' hyperthyroidism and ophthalmopathy. TCR beta CDR3 regions were amplified from RNA transcripts. During a first-round RT-PCR of the TCR CDR3, the HTBI primer set was used. A single record per CDR3 protein comes from TCRdb applying MiXCR to the multiplex PCR reads. The table has about 640,000 distinct CDR3 sequences, more than 20% seen once. The sequenced sample was blood. The receptor set was obtained from a man aged 30-40 years with Graves' ophthalmopathy.

This clonotype has more than one count but fewer than ten. The chain recombines TRBV7-2 with TRBJ2-1; D is undetermined. Trimming stripped 1 base from V and 0 bases from J, with 13 bases between. The CDR3 extends over 17 amino acids. Per germline, CDR1 SGHTA and CDR2 FQGNSA. CDR3 DNA: TGTGCCAGCAGCTTAGACCTGCGTCTGGACTCCTACAATGAGCAGTTCTTC. Translated, it gives CASSLDLRLDSYNEQFF.

This clonotype was seen more than once but under ten times. The chain combines TRBV20-1 with TRBJ2-1; D gene uncertain. Germline assignment: CDR1 DFQATT and CDR2 SNEGSKA (reference sequence). The CDR3 extends over 14 amino acids. V was clipped by 4 bases and J by 0 bases, with 10 bases between them. In DNA form, the CDR3 reads TGCAGTGCTACCCCCAAAGACTCCTACAATGAGCAGTTCTTC. Amino acid sequence: CSATPKDSYNEQFF.

This clonotype was seen more than once but under ten times. The V call is TRBV7-9, the J call TRBJ1-1; 12 bases are shared with TRBD1. The CDR3 length is 16 residues. The ends lost 4 bases at V and 4 bases at J; junction bases unmatched: 7. CDR1 SEHNR and CDR2 FQNEAQ come from the germline V gene (reference sequence). This CDR3 reads CASSSRDRGRGTEAFF. DNA of the CDR3: TGTGCCAGCAGCTCCCGGGACAGGGGGCGAGGCACTGAAGCTTTCTTT.

Written as DNA, the CDR3 is TGTGCCAGCAGCCCTTACATGACAGACGTTACCTACGAGCAGTACTTC. Its translation is CASSPYMTDVTYEQYF. The rearrangement links TRBV2 to TRBJ2-7, with a tentative D call TRBD1 (5 bases). Germline lookup yields CDR1 SNHLY and CDR2 FYNNEI. The CDR3 loop spans 16 amino acids. The V end was cut by 6 bases, the J end by 2 bases, with 20 bases between.

Concerning this clonotype itself: One base away lies a much larger clone, so this may be a sequencing read error. The DNA of the CDR3 is TGTGCCAGCAGTTACCGCGACAGCCCCTACGAGCAGTACTTC. Translating gives CASSYRDSPYEQYF. J is TRBJ2-7 and V is TRBV6-2 or TRBV6-3; a possible D gene is TRBD1 (5 bases). Between the trimmed V and J ends, which lost 2 bases and 2 bases, there was a span of 10 bases. This CDR3 spans 14 amino acids. The germline gives CDR1 MNHEY, CDR2 SVGEGT.

V gene TRBV25-1 combines with J gene TRBJ1-3; D possibly corresponds to TRBD1 (6 bases). Trimming cost V 3 bases and J 0 bases, with 12 bases left between them. The V gene's germline CDR1 is MGHDK and CDR2 SYGVNS. There are 16 residues in the CDR3. The CDR3 region is CASSDNQGFSGNTIYF. The CDR3 bases are TGTGCCAGCAGTGATAACCAGGGGTTCTCTGGAAACACCATATATTTT.

In this sample, this clonotype turned up many times. The chain couples TRBV5-5 to TRBJ2-3; TRBD2 matches 7 bases. Per the germline V gene, CDR1 is SGHKS and CDR2 is YYEKEE (reference sequence). V lost 6 bases, J lost 3 bases, and 16 bases stayed unmatched. The CDR3 is 17 amino acids. CDR3 DNA: TGTGCCAGCACCCTTCCACCGGGGGAGGGCAAAACAGATACGCAGTATTTT. Amino acid sequence: CASTLPPGEGKTDTQYF.

This clonotype was seen ten or more times. V is TRBV6-1 and J is TRBJ1-1; the match to TRBD1 covers 7 bases. This CDR3 has 15 amino acids. Germline CDR1 is MNHNS and CDR2 is SASEGT. The V and J ends lost 6 bases and 6 bases, in that order; junction bases with no gene match: 13. CDR3 sequence: CASSPLQGGYAEAFF. CDR3 bases: TGTGCCAGCAGCCCGTTACAAGGGGGCTACGCTGAAGCTTTCTTT.

The CDR3 DNA is TGTGCCACCAGTGATACCAGGGGGACAGATACGCAGTATTTT. As protein: CATSDTRGTDTQYF. The chain couples TRBV24-1 to TRBJ2-3, with TRBD1 matching over 7 bases. CDR1 KGHDR and CDR2 SFDVKD come from the germline V gene. Trimming cost V 3 bases and J 3 bases; bases outside gene matches: 2. This CDR3 is 14 amino acids long.

Note on this clonotype: A much larger clonotype is one base distant, so this may be a read error. The V and J genes are TRBV9 and TRBJ1-1; D is ambiguous. Looked up from germline, CDR1 is SGDLS and CDR2 is YYNGEE. The CDR3 is 13 amino acids. As DNA, the CDR3 is TGTGCCAGCAGCGTAGGACATAACACTGAAACTTTCTTT. Amino acid sequence: CASSVGHNTETFF.

This clonotype was picked up a small number of times. J is TRBJ2-2 and V is TRBV11-2; no reliable D call. Germline CDR1 and CDR2: SGHAT and FQNNGV. V gave up 7 bases and J gave up 6 bases, with 9 bases separating them. The CDR3 runs to 12 residues. In nucleotides, the CDR3 is TGTGCCAGCAATAATCTGCCCGGGGAGCTGTTTTTT. Amino acids: CASNNLPGELFF.

This clonotype was counted between two and nine times. The chain links TRBV28 to TRBJ2-7, with 8 bases aligning to TRBD1. The CDR3 is 15 amino acids. With V trimmed by 4 bases and J by 3 bases, 8 bases remained unmatched. The germline V gene has CDR1 MDHEN and CDR2 SYDVKM. The CDR3 nucleotides are TGTGCCAGCAGTTCACCCCAGGGGGCGGGCTACGAGCAGTACTTC. Translating gives CASSSPQGAGYEQYF.

Only one count was recorded for this clonotype. This sequence joins TRBV4-2 and TRBJ2-3; 13 nucleotides align to TRBD2. CDR3 length equals 18 residues. Germline assignment: CDR1 LGHNA and CDR2 YNFKEQ. J lost 0 bases, V lost 4 bases, and 7 bases had no gene match. The CDR3 loop reads CASSPGTSGDTSTDTQYF. CDR3 bases: TGTGCCAGCAGCCCCGGGACTAGCGGGGATACTAGCACAGATACGCAGTATTTT.

V is TRBV2 and J is TRBJ1-4; TRBD1 agrees at 7 bases. Germline CDR1 and CDR2: SNHLY and FYNNEI. V was clipped by 3 bases and J by 4 bases; unmatched bases: 8. The CDR3 is 16 residues long. The CDR3, as DNA: TGTGCCAGCAGTGACTTGGGGACAGCCTATAATGAAAAACTGTTTTTT. Translating it yields CASSDLGTAYNEKLFF.

The V and J genes are TRBV19 and TRBJ2-1, with 12 bases aligning to TRBD1. Germline CDR1 LNHDA, CDR2 SQIVND (reference sequence). V lost 5 bases and J lost 7; bases outside the gene matches: 6. The CDR3 length is 15 residues. CDR3 nucleotides: TGTGCCAGTAGTGAACCGGGACAGGGGGCGAATGAGCAGTTCTTC. Its translation is CASSEPGQGANEQFF. The entire variable domain, with the rest obtained from reference TRBV19 and TRBJ2-1, is as follows: DGGITQSPKYLFRKEGQNVTLSCEQNLNHDAMYWYRQDPGQGLRLIYYSQIVNDFQKGDIAEGYSVSREKKESFPLTVTSAQKNPTAFYLCASSEPGQGANEQFFGPGTRLTVL.

This clonotype was observed many times. The chain combines TRBV7-2 with TRBJ2-7; D ambiguous. CDR1 and CDR2 from the germline V gene are SGHTA and FQGNSA. The CDR3 covers 14 residues. Trimming left V 5 bases short and J 0 bases short, with 11 bases between. CDR3 sequence reads: CASSQRLISYEQYF. The CDR3 DNA reads as TGTGCCAGCAGCCAGAGGCTTATCTCCTACGAGCAGTACTTC.

J is TRBJ2-5 and V is TRBV5-1; no clear D. V lost 1 base, J lost 4 bases, and 5 bases lay in between. The germline gives CDR1 SGHRS, CDR2 YFSETQ. This CDR3 contains 12 residues. The CDR3 region is CASSLMLETQYF. The DNA for the CDR3 is TGCGCCAGCAGCTTGATGTTAGAGACCCAGTACTTC.

In regard to this clonotype: A much larger clonotype is one base distant, so this may be a read error. This chain joins TRBV5-1 and TRBJ1-1; D is possibly TRBD1 (6 bases). The CDR3 is 15 amino acids. Germline CDR1 is SGHRS and CDR2 is YFSETQ. CDR3 DNA sequence: TGCGCCAGCAGCCCGGCCGGACAGTTGAACACTGGAGCTTTCTTT. Protein product: CASSPAGQLNTGAFF.

This clonotype was counted between two and nine times. The rearrangement joins TRBV28 to TRBJ1-2; 11 bases align to TRBD1. The V and J ends lost 6 bases and 4 bases, in that order; junction bases with no gene match: 7. Germline assignment: CDR1 MDHEN and CDR2 SYDVKM. The CDR3 totals 15 residues. The CDR3: CASSPGTGGIYGYTF. For the CDR3, the DNA is TGTGCCAGCAGCCCCGGGACAGGGGGGATCTATGGCTACACCTTC.

This clonotype was seen repeatedly, ten times or more. This sequence joins TRBV6-1 and TRBJ1-1; D gene ambiguous. CDR3 size: 15 residues. The germline V and J ends were trimmed by 1 base and 1 base, with 10 bases remaining between them. CDR1 and CDR2 from the germline V gene are MNHNS and SASEGT. The CDR3 region is CASSEGEVRNTEAFF. CDR3 DNA: TGTGCCAGCAGTGAAGGTGAAGTTAGGAACACTGAAGCTTTCTTT.

Ten or more counts support this clonotype. This chain uses TRBV6-2 or TRBV6-3 with TRBJ1-2; possible D gene TRBD1, 5 bases. The CDR3 extends over 11 amino acids. CDR1 is MNHEY, CDR2 SVGEGT, per germline. Trimming took 7 bases from V and 8 from J, leaving 11 bases between them. The DNA for the CDR3 is TGTGCCAGCACCAACGGGGACGGCTACACCTTC. It specifies CASTNGDGYTF.

The rearrangement uses TRBV24-1 and TRBJ2-3; D is perhaps TRBD1 or TRBD2 (6 bases each). Trimming took off 6 bases at V and 0 bases at J, with 18 bases between the two ends. The CDR3 is 17 residues long. The germline gives CDR1 KGHDR, CDR2 SFDVKD. The CDR3 coding sequence is TGTGCCACCAGTAATTCCGGGGGCCATTCTAGCACAGATACGCAGTATTTT. The encoded protein is CATSNSGGHSSTDTQYF.

The table lists this clonotype with a few counts. V and J are TRBV9 and TRBJ2-5, with 12 positions matching TRBD2. The ends lost 3 bases at V and 4 bases at J; junction bases unmatched: 7. This CDR3 is built from 16 residues. Germline V gene sequence: CDR1 SGDLS, CDR2 YYNGEE. CDR3 DNA: TGTGCCAGCAGCGCCGCAACGGGACTAGCGGGAGAGACCCAGTACTTC. Translated, it gives CASSAATGLAGETQYF.

The chain couples TRBV3-1 to TRBJ1-2; TRBD1 aligns across 7 bases. Germline V gene lookup returns CDR1 LGHDT and CDR2 YNNKEL (reference sequence). Trimming removed 5 bases from V and 11 bases from J; junction bases left unmatched: 14. The CDR3 is made up of 14 amino acids. The chain's CDR3 is CASSFGQAGGGYTF. DNA of the CDR3: TGTGCCAGCAGCTTTGGACAGGCCGGAGGCGGTTACACCTTC.

This clonotype was found many times. The V gene is TRBV5-1, the J gene TRBJ2-7, with unresolved D. There are 15 residues in the CDR3. The V end lost 0 bases, the J end lost 2 bases, and 12 bases lay between the germline ends. Germline V gives CDR1 SGHRS, CDR2 YFSETQ. In DNA form, the CDR3 reads TGCGCCAGCAGCTTGGGGCCTGCGGCCACCTACGAGCAGTACTTC. Protein product: CASSLGPAATYEQYF.

Of note for this clonotype: A much larger clonotype is one base distant, so this may be a read error. This chain joins TRBV7-2 and TRBJ2-1; weak D call: TRBD2 (6 bases). Germline loops: CDR1 SGHTA, CDR2 FQGNSA. CDR3 length: 14 amino acids. Trimming removed 5 bases at V and 4 bases at J, with 12 bases between. The CDR3 here is CASSAGPPYNEQFF. The CDR3 DNA follows: TGTGCCAGCAGCGCGGGACCGCCTTACAATGAGCAGTTCTTC.

V and J are TRBV10-3 and TRBJ2-5; 9 nucleotides agree with TRBD1. Per the germline V gene, CDR1 is ENHRY and CDR2 is SYGVKD. This CDR3 has 13 residues. V was clipped by 6 bases and J by 12 bases; unmatched bases: 11. CDR3 region: CAIRQQIDRGKYF. The CDR3 nucleotides read TGTGCCATCAGACAACAGATAGACAGGGGGAAGTACTTC.

The sample holds many counts of this clonotype. This chain joins TRBV13 and TRBJ2-5; TRBD2 is a possible D gene (6 bases). The CDR3 consists of 13 residues. Germline V gene lookup returns CDR1 PRHDT and CDR2 FYEKMQ (reference sequence). The germline V and J ends were trimmed by 5 bases and 2 bases, with 9 bases remaining between them. CDR3 nucleotides: TGTGCCAGCAGCCGACTAGGGCAAGAGACCCAGTACTTC. The encoded protein is CASSRLGQETQYF.

This clonotype appeared many times. The chain couples TRBV18 to TRBJ1-1; no definite D call. Per germline, CDR1 KGHSH and CDR2 LQKENI. The CDR3 covers 15 residues. V lost 3 bases, J lost 0 bases, and 11 bases lay in between. CDR3 region: CASSPEMAVNTEAFF. CDR3 DNA sequence: TGTGCCAGCTCACCCGAGATGGCTGTGAACACTGAAGCTTTCTTT.

Only a few counts were recorded for this clonotype. This chain joins TRBV7-9 and TRBJ2-5, with TRBD1 matching 7 bases. Germline-derived CDR1 and CDR2 are SEHNR and FQNEAQ (reference sequence). The CDR3 totals 14 residues. The trim removed 2 bases at V and 4 bases at J, leaving 4 bases unmatched. The CDR3: CASSLRGLTETQYF. The CDR3 region has the DNA TGTGCCAGCAGCTTAAGGGGGCTGACAGAGACCCAGTACTTC.